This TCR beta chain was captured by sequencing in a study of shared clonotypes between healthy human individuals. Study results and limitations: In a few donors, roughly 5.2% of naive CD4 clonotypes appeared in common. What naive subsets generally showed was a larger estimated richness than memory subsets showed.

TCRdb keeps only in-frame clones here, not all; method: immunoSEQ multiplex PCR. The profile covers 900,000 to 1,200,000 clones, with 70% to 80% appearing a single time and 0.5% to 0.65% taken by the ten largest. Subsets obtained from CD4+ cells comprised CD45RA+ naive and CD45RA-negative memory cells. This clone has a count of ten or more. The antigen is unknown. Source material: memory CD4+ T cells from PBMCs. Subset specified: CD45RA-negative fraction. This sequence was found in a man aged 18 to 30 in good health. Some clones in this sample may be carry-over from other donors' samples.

CDR3: CASSRPKGDRGIGEQYF. The CDR3 nucleotides read TGTGCCAGCAGCCGACCAAAAGGGGACAGGGGCATCGGAGAGCAGTACTTC. The V call is TRBV13, the J call TRBJ2-7; 10 nucleotides align to TRBD1. The germline V gene encodes CDR1 PRHDT and CDR2 FYEKMQ (reference sequence). V was pared by 5 bases and J by 7 bases, with 17 bases of the junction left unmatched. The CDR3 is 17 residues long.